The T cell receptor (beta chain) under discussion was sequenced for a study of blood T cells in healthy people across ages. Study context: About one barcoded beta molecule per two T cells was the capture yield of template switching. Notes on the study in general: The study regarded diversity estimates from one million T cells as underestimates.

CDR1 and CDR2 (germline): SGHNT, YYREEE (reference sequence). The J segment lost 7 bases and the V segment lost 4 bases, leaving 7 bases of the junction unmatched. This CDR3 has 14 amino acids. The second PCR ran about 6 to 12 cycles with a sample-barcoded 5' primer and J-beta primers. TCRdb reanalysed the 5' RACE reads using MiXCR and keeps one entry per CDR3 protein. Of around 800,000 distinct CDR3 sequences listed, roughly 25% are singletons. Regarding this clonotype: Its antigen is as yet unknown.

These data are also associated with another study on T cells of mothers and their children.

The sample comprised blood. This TCR was sampled from a boy between 10 and 17 years old in good health. The chain uses TRBV5-4 and TRBJ2-5; TRBD1 matches 10 bases. CDR3 DNA: TGTGCCAGCAGCCGACAGGGGGCCGTGGGGACCCAGTACTTC. Protein product: CASSRQGAVGTQYF.